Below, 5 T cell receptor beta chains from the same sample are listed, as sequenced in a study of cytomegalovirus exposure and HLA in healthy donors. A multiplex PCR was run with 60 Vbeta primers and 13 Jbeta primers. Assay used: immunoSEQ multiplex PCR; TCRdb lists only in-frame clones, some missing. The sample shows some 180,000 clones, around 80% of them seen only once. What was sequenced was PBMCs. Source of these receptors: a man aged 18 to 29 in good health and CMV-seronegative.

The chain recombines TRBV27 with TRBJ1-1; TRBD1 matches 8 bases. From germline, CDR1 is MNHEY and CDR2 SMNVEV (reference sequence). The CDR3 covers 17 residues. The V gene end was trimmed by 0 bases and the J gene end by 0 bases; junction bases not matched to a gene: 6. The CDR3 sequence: CASSLSWTGPMNTEAFF. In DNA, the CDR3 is TGTGCCAGCAGTTTATCGTGGACAGGGCCCATGAACACTGAAGCTTTCTTT.

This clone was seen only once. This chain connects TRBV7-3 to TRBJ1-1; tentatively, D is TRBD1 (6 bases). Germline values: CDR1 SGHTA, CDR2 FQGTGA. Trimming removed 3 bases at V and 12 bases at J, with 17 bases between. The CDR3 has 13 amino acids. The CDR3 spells CASSFGGAGEPFF. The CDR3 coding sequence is TGTGCCAGCAGCTTCGGGGGGGCAGGGGAGCCTTTCTTT.

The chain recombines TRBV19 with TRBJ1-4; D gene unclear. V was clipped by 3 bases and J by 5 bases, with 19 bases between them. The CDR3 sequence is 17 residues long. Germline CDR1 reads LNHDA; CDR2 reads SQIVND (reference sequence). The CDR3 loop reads CASSILARTPGNEKLFF. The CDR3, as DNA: TGTGCCAGTAGTATTCTGGCTCGGACCCCGGGAAATGAAAAACTGTTTTTT. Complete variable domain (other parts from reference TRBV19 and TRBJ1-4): DGGITQSPKYLFRKEGQNVTLSCEQNLNHDAMYWYRQDPGQGLRLIYYSQIVNDFQKGDIAEGYSVSREKKESFPLTVTSAQKNPTAFYLCASSILARTPGNEKLFFGSGTQLSVL.

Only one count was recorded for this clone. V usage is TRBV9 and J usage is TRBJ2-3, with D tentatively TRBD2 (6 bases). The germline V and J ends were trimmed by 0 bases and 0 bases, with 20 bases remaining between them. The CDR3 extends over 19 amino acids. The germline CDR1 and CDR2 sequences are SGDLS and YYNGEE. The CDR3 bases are TGTGCCAGCAGCGTAGAGTGGGGACTTCCCAGGACTAGCACAGATACGCAGTATTTT. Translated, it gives CASSVEWGLPRTSTDTQYF.

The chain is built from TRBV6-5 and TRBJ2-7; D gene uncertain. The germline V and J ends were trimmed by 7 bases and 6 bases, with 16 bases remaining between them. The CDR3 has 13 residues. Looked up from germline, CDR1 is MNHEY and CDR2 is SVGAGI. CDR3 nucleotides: TGTGCCAGCAATCCGGGTCGGAAAGGCGAGCAGTACTTC. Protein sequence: CASNPGRKGEQYF.